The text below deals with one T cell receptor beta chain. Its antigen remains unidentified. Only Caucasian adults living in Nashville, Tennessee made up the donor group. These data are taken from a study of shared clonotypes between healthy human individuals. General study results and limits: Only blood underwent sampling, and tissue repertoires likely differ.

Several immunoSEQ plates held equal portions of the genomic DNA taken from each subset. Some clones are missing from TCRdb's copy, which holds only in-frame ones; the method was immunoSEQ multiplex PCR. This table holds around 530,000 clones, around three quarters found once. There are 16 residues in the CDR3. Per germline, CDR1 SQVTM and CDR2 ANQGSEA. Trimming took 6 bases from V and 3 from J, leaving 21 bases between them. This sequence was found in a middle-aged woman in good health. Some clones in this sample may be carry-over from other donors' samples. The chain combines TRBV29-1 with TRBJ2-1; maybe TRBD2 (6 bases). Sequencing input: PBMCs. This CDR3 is CSVGGREGSGYNEQFF. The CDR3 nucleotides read TGCAGCGTGGGTGGCCGGGAAGGTAGCGGCTACAATGAGCAGTTCTTC.